This is a list of T cell receptor beta chains from one sample in a study of OX40 agonist ivuxolimab in advanced cancers. Assay: immunoSEQ multiplex PCR; the TCRdb copy retains only in-frame clones and omits some. This table has roughly 74,000 clones, around 94% appearing once. The specimen was CD4+ or CD8+ T cells sorted from blood, collected in a trial of the OX40 agonist ivuxolimab. The receptors originated from an adult with an advanced solid tumor such as melanoma, head and neck, liver or kidney cancer. Each CDR3 is given without its conserved first and last residue. Each record gives: J gene, V gene, CDR3 protein.

j_call: TRBJ2-7
v_call: TRBV7-9
cdr3_aa: ASSLARTGGGDEQY

j_call: TRBJ2-7
v_call: TRBV6-5
cdr3_aa: ASGTEVYEQY

j_call: TRBJ2-2
v_call: TRBV4-2
cdr3_aa: ASSQAEGAGELF

j_call: TRBJ2-7
v_call: TRBV6-1
cdr3_aa: ASTQGPHEQY

j_call: TRBJ1-5
v_call: TRBV27
cdr3_aa: ASRWTGSNQPQH

j_call: TRBJ2-7
v_call: TRBV7-9
cdr3_aa: ASSLETGVSYEQY

j_call: TRBJ1-2
v_call: TRBV11-2
cdr3_aa: ASSPTNYGYT

j_call: TRBJ1-4
v_call: TRBV27
cdr3_aa: ASSGQGGSNEKLF

j_call: TRBJ2-1
v_call: TRBV4-1
cdr3_aa: ASSRTMGQETYNEQF

j_call: TRBJ2-7
v_call: TRBV4-3
cdr3_aa: ASSQDPDRLYEQY

j_call: TRBJ2-5
v_call: TRBV20-1
cdr3_aa: SATTETQY

j_call: TRBJ2-1
v_call: TRBV4-3
cdr3_aa: ASSQDRQGAYNEQF

j_call: TRBJ2-3
v_call: TRBV5-1
cdr3_aa: ASSFEQGGLYTDTQY

j_call: TRBJ2-7
v_call: TRBV5-6
cdr3_aa: ASSRGFRDYLSYEQY

j_call: TRBJ1-3
v_call: TRBV7-9
cdr3_aa: ASSQPGGSGNTIY

j_call: TRBJ2-5
v_call: TRBV27
cdr3_aa: ASSLTAGGFQETQY

j_call: TRBJ2-7
v_call: TRBV10-3
cdr3_aa: AISVGTSPLEQY

j_call: TRBJ1-1
v_call: TRBV19
cdr3_aa: ASSMTENTEAF

j_call: TRBJ2-5
v_call: TRBV6-5
cdr3_aa: ASSYDPSYQETQY

j_call: TRBJ2-7
v_call: TRBV7-2
cdr3_aa: ASSSVRGEQY

j_call: TRBJ2-7
v_call: TRBV19
cdr3_aa: ASSTGGYEQY

j_call: TRBJ1-2
v_call: TRBV9
cdr3_aa: ASSGGQGAST

j_call: TRBJ2-2
v_call: TRBV25-1
cdr3_aa: ASSGGGTGELF

j_call: TRBJ2-7
v_call: TRBV4-1
cdr3_aa: ASSQEPAGDEQY

j_call: TRBJ2-7
v_call: TRBV20-1
cdr3_aa: SAETSHEQY

j_call: TRBJ2-7
v_call: TRBV18
cdr3_aa: ASSPFPSGDVYEQY

j_call: TRBJ2-7
v_call: TRBV7-9
cdr3_aa: ASSPSGQGTAGQY

j_call: TRBJ2-5
v_call: TRBV18
cdr3_aa: ASSPDRVLGETQY

j_call: TRBJ2-7
v_call: TRBV5-1
cdr3_aa: ASSLGLSGRYEQY

j_call: TRBJ2-7
v_call: TRBV4-3
cdr3_aa: ASSQGNTNSYEQY

j_call: TRBJ2-3
v_call: TRBV9
cdr3_aa: ASSVDAYPSTDTQY

j_call: TRBJ2-3
v_call: TRBV19
cdr3_aa: ASTPDRRTQY

j_call: TRBJ1-1
v_call: TRBV7-9
cdr3_aa: ASSLYGVNTEAF

j_call: TRBJ2-3
v_call: TRBV7-9
cdr3_aa: ASSSLPDTQY

j_call: TRBJ2-7
v_call: TRBV7-6
cdr3_aa: ASSLSGQGAFYEQY

j_call: TRBJ2-7
v_call: TRBV12-5
cdr3_aa: ASGLATSGTESSYEQY

j_call: TRBJ2-7
v_call: TRBV4-1
cdr3_aa: ASSQEGPYEQY